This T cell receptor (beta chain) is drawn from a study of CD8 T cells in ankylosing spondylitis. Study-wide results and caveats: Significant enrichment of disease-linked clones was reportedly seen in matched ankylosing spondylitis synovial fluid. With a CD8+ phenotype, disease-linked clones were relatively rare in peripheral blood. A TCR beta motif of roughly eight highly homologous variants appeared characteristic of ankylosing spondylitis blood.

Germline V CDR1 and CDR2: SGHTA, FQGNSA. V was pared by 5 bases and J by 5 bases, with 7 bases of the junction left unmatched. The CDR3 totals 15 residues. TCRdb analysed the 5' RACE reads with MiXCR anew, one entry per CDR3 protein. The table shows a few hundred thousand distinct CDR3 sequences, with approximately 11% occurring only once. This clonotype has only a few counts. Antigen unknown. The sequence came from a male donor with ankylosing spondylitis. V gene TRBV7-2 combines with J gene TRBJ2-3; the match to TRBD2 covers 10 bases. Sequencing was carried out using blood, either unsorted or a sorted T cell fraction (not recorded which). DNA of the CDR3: TGTGCCAGCAGCCCTAGCGGGGGTGTCGAAGATACGCAGTATTTT. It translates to CASSPSGGVEDTQYF.